The 3 T cell receptor beta chains presented below share a single source sample, sequenced in a study of persistence of HIV-infected CD4 T cells (dated by TCRdb to about 2020). The treatment or condition label of this sample denotes: suppressive antiretroviral therapy. As a nonspecific positive control representing the CD4+ T cell repertoire, the cells were stimulated with anti-CD3/anti-CD28 magnetic beads. Responding CD4+ T cells were sorted on the basis of upregulation of both CD40 ligand and CD69. No cognate antigen is known for these TCRs. The immunoSEQ hsTCRB assay version 4, run in survey mode, was used to sequence TCRbeta repertoires from genomic DNA. What TCRdb holds here is the immuneACCESS table cut down to in-frame rearrangements. Part of the clones is not present; checked against another copy, under half of the missing clones reflect an unresolved V gene, and the others are unexplained. This sample lists about 45,000 clones; 70% to 90% were detected once. The ten top clones hold over 3% of the sample.

This specimen was CD4+ T cells sorted from PBMCs after roughly 18-hour stimulation, taken from a patient who received antiretroviral therapy. The cell subset or site tag for this specimen amounts to: CD40L+CD69+ CD4 T cells responding to anti-CD3/anti-CD28 beads, representing the overall repertoire. Every receptor here comes from an adult woman with HIV who was CMV-seropositive.

This clone has only one observation. The chain links TRBV6-5 to TRBJ1-1; 9 nucleotides agree with TRBD1. V gave up 2 bases and J gave up 9 bases; unmatched junction bases: 7. CDR3 length: 14 residues. The germline V gene encodes CDR1 MNHEY and CDR2 SVGAGI. DNA of the CDR3: TGTGCCAGCAGTTACCTTATACAGGGGGCGAAAGCTTTCTTT. It codes for CASSYLIQGAKAFF.

V gene TRBV7-2 combines with J gene TRBJ2-1, with D perhaps matching TRBD2 (7 bases). CDR1 is SGHTA and CDR2 is FQGNSA in the germline V gene. V was pared by 6 bases and J by 9 bases, with 15 bases between. The CDR3 runs 13 residues. DNA of the CDR3: TGTGCCAGCAGTCTTGGGGGGGCGGGTGAGCAGTTCTTC. Translated, it gives CASSLGGAGEQFF.

The V gene is TRBV28, the J gene TRBJ1-1; TRBD1 is a possible D gene (6 bases). The V end lost 6 bases, the J end lost 6 bases, and 20 bases lay between the germline ends. The CDR3 extends over 15 amino acids. Per the germline V gene, CDR1 is MDHEN and CDR2 is SYDVKM. The CDR3 coding sequence is TGTGCCAGCAGCCTCCCGGGACAATCAGGGGCTGAAGCTTTCTTT. Translated: CASSLPGQSGAEAFF.